This T cell receptor beta chain was identified during a study of vaccination and CD4 T cells after COVID-19 (dated by TCRdb to between 2022 and 2023). Background on the whole study: Convalescent patients had a positive SARS-CoV-2 result on nasal swab PCR, and of these patients, under ten had mild disease and one had severe disease. Post-vaccine blood samples were obtained a median of about 72 days after the second vaccine dose, with a range of roughly 14 to 241 days. In the convalescent cohort there were six males and four females, among whom were two Hispanic individuals, seven Caucasians, two Asians and one multiracial person. The cultures were stimulated with overlapping spike peptide pools from SARS-CoV-2 and from the common cold coronaviruses HCoV-NL63, HCoV-OC43 and HCoV-229E. Post-COVID blood samples from convalescent patients were collected a median of roughly 100 days after diagnosis, with a range of 35 to 161 days. In control cultures, a CEFX viral epitope pool was used as positive control, an HIV-1 Nef peptide pool was used as negative control, or no peptide was added. Participants received two doses of either the Pfizer-BioNTech BNT162b2 vaccine (n=8) or the Moderna mRNA-1273 vaccine (n=2). In roughly nine COVID-19 convalescent patients and 4 infection-naive healthy vaccine recipients, the spike-specific CD4+ TCR repertoire before mRNA vaccination was compared with the repertoire after mRNA vaccination.

Reading the label with the study, this specimen's treatment or condition is: roughly ten-day PBMC culture with coronavirus spike peptide pools or control peptides (ViraFEST assay). The study used the ViraFEST assay, which expanded antigen-specific T cells with peptide pools and then identified expanded clonotypes by TCR sequencing. The convalescent patients' positive SARS-CoV-2 PCR tests fell between March and December 2020, which was before the Alpha, Beta and Delta variants emerged in the United States. Each well held around 1.9 million PBMCs cultured with roughly 10 ug/ml peptide pools in IMDM containing approximately 5% human AB serum and 7.5 to 10 IU/ml IL-2. On days 3 and 7, half of the culture medium was replaced with fresh IL-2-containing medium. Once the cells had been in culture for over nine days, the EasySep CD4+ T cell isolation kit was used to isolate CD4+ T cells by negative selection. Ficoll-Paque Plus gradient centrifugation was used to isolate PBMCs from whole blood, and the isolated PBMCs were then either used fresh or cryopreserved at -140C. Triplicate wells were generally used for each culture condition.

The library was prepared using PCR. TCR sequencing of DNA from cultured CD4+ T cells used the Oncomine TCR Beta short-read assay at the Johns Hopkins FTIC core. The QIAamp micro DNA kit was used to extract genomic DNA from the cultured CD4+ T cells. Oncomine TCR Beta libraries from cultured CD4+ T cells were pooled using unique dual indexes and sequenced on an Illumina iSeq 100. The original pipeline was this. Non-productive sequences were removed, and CDR3s not starting with C, not ending with F or W, or shorter than 7 amino acids were discarded. The MANAFEST web application identified antigen-specific clonotypes by comparing peptide-stimulated wells against reference wells and other culture wells. Positive clones required FDR below 0.05, an odds ratio above 5, and productive frequency above 0.1% in at least two of three replicate wells. Cross-reactive clonotypes were defined as significantly expanded in both SARS-CoV-2 spike wells and at least one common cold coronavirus spike condition. Similarity between CDR3 sequences was evaluated in R version 3.6.1 using Levenshtein distances (stringdist) and unrooted phylogenetic trees (ape). TCRdb took the public reads, trimmed them with fastp at Q25, ran MiXCR for clone calling and kept in-frame beta chains. One record per CDR3 amino acid sequence lists the most common genes and DNA. Here the V and J calls rest on TCRdb's processing, not on the authors' analysis. The sample table holds around 12,000 distinct CDR3 sequences, of which roughly 59% were seen once. The ten largest make up approximately 12% of the sample.

Points the paper makes about the study in general: The median number of SARS-CoV-2-reactive clonotypes rose from roughly 20 after infection to roughly 38 after vaccination, but the change was not significant. The study included relatively few convalescent patients and did not analyze early timepoints after natural infection. Among convalescent patients, a median about 90% of the SARS-CoV-2-reactive clones seen after vaccination appeared only after vaccination, which suggests priming specific to the vaccine. Nearly all vaccine-specific clones in convalescent patients (304 of 307) were mono-reactive for SARS-CoV-2 spike rather than cross-reactive with common cold coronaviruses.

The CDR3, from cysteine to phenylalanine, totals 16 residues. Solely the CDR3 DNA is kept, with 48 bases framed from the first base. CDR1 MNHEY and CDR2 SVGEGT are derived from the germline V gene. V is pared back by 2 bases and J by 2 bases, with 16 bases lying between the germline termini. This clonotype was counted only a few times. It has no known antigen specificity. There are no base qualities to consult, and no much larger clone falls within one base. This TCR was sampled from a human donor who had recovered from COVID-19. The chain joins TRBV6-2 or TRBV6-3 to TRBJ2-7, with a weak D call of TRBD1 (6 bases match). Sequencing input: CD4+ T cells from blood, cultured in vitro. The sequenced DNA is TGTGCCAGCAGTTACCCCCCTTGGACAGATCCCTACGAGCAGTACTTC. It translates to CASSYPPWTDPYEQYF.